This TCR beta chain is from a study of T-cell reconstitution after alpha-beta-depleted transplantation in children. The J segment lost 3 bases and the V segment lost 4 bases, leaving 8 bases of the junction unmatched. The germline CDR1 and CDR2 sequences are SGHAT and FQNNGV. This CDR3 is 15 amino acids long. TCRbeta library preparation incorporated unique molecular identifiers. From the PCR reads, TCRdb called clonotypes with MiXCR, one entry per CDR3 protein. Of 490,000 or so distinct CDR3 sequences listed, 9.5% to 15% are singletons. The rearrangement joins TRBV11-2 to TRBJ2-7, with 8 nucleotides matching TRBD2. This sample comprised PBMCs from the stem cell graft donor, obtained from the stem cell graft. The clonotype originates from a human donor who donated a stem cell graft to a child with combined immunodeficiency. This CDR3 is CASSSGASGLYEQYF. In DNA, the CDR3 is TGTGCCAGCAGCTCCGGGGCTAGCGGGCTCTACGAGCAGTACTTC.